This T cell receptor beta chain was identified in a study of neoadjuvant anti-PD-1 for oral cavity cancer. Stage II-IVA oral cavity squamous cell carcinoma was new and untreated by systemic or radiation therapy. Produced via immunoSEQ multiplex PCR; TCRdb's table is partial and in-frame only. The repertoire holds 60,000 to 75,000 clones, with more than 70% as singletons. The germline V and J ends were trimmed by 3 bases and 10 bases, with 18 bases remaining between them. This CDR3 region has 14 residues. Germline V gives CDR1 LGHNA, CDR2 YNFKEQ. The receptor was isolated from a person between 40 and 80 years old with oral cavity squamous cell carcinoma. The sample consisted of PBMCs, taken before nivolumab (anti-PD-1) treatment. This chain joins TRBV4-2 and TRBJ1-1; D gene ambiguous. The chain's CDR3 is CASSQLPVRVGAFF. Written as DNA, the CDR3 is TGTGCCAGCAGCCAGCTACCCGTGCGCGTCGGAGCTTTCTTT.